The next 16 T cell receptor beta chains were all read from a single sample in a study of blood T cell repertoires in COVID-19. The assay was immunoSEQ multiplex PCR, and TCRdb's table has in-frame clones only and misses some. The repertoire holds around 100,000 clones, approximately 88% seen once, with 5.5% to 6.5% in the top ten. Sequencing was carried out using peripheral blood. These receptors all come from a woman aged 60-70 years with acute or convalescent COVID-19.

The chain links TRBV3-1 (or the pseudogene TRBV3-2) to TRBJ2-2, with 9 bases aligning to TRBD2. The CDR3 has 16 residues. The germline V gene encodes CDR1 LGHDT and CDR2 YNNKEL (reference sequence). The trim removed 1 base at V and 7 bases at J, leaving 7 bases unmatched. The CDR3: CASSQGGGRALGELFF. In nucleotides, the CDR3 is TGTGCCAGCAGCCAAGGAGGCGGGAGGGCCCTCGGGGAGCTGTTTTTT.

The rearrangement joins TRBV7-8 to TRBJ2-3, with a possible D match to TRBD1 (6 bases). Germline V gene data show CDR1 as SGHVS and CDR2 as FQNEAQ. This CDR3 is 12 amino acids long. Between the trimmed V and J ends, which lost 5 bases and 6 bases, there was a span of 9 bases. CDR3 protein: CASSTTGDTQYF. In DNA form, the CDR3 reads TGTGCCAGCAGCACCACAGGGGATACGCAGTATTTT.

This chain connects TRBV6-5 to TRBJ1-3; TRBD1 is a possible D gene (6 bases). Germline V gene sequence: CDR1 MNHEY, CDR2 SVGAGI. Between the trimmed V and J ends, which lost 0 bases and 4 bases, there was a span of 10 bases. The CDR3 covers 15 residues. For the CDR3, the DNA is TGTGCCAGCAGTTACTCCCCAGGGGACGGAAACACCATATATTTT. This translates into CASSYSPGDGNTIYF.

Only one count was recorded for this clone. The chain links TRBV19 to TRBJ1-6; TRBD1 might be the D (6 bases). This CDR3 comprises 15 residues. Germline V gene lookup returns CDR1 LNHDA and CDR2 SQIVND (reference sequence). Trimming stripped 8 bases from V and 8 bases from J, with 19 bases between. CDR3 coding DNA: TGTGCCAGTTCAGGGGCCCCGACTGATTATTCACCCCTCCACTTT. Amino acids: CASSGAPTDYSPLHF.

V gene TRBV29-1 combines with J gene TRBJ2-1; D uncertain. Trimming shortened V by 1 base and J by 10 bases, and 20 bases separated the two germline ends. Germline values: CDR1 SQVTM, CDR2 ANQGSEA. This CDR3 is 15 amino acids long. CDR3 protein: CSVEGLIGGNSEQFF. CDR3 sequence (DNA): TGCAGCGTTGAAGGCCTCATCGGCGGTAATTCAGAGCAGTTCTTC.

The chain couples TRBV14 to TRBJ1-3; TRBD1 aligns across 8 bases. There are 16 residues in the CDR3. V shed 4 bases, J shed 0 bases, and the junction held 5 bases outside the gene matches. Germline CDR1 reads SGHDN; CDR2 reads FVKESK. The DNA for the CDR3 is TGTGCCAGCAGCCCCCGGGACAGGTTCTCTGGAAACACCATATATTTT. Translation: CASSPRDRFSGNTIYF. The variable domain in full, with the rest retrieved from reference TRBV14 and TRBJ1-3, is EAGVTQFPSHSVIEKGQTVTLRCDPISGHDNLYWYRRVMGKEIKFLLHFVKESKQDESGMPNNRFLAERTGGTYSTLKVQPAELEDSGVYFCASSPRDRFSGNTIYFGEGSWLTVV.

The chain is built from TRBV7-3 and TRBJ2-5; D not resolved. Germline V gene sequence: CDR1 SGHTA, CDR2 FQGTGA. The CDR3 sequence is 13 residues long. V gave up 4 bases and J gave up 5 bases, with 11 bases separating them. The chain's CDR3 is CASSSYVGETQYF. DNA for the CDR3: TGTGCCAGCAGCTCCTACGTCGGGGAGACCCAGTACTTC.

The chain carries TRBV18 and TRBJ1-2, with 8 bases that match TRBD1. Germline V lookup: CDR1 KGHSH, CDR2 LQKENI. Trimming at V came to 8 bases and at J to 4 bases, leaving 6 bases not matched to a gene. CDR3 length: 13 amino acids. In DNA form, the CDR3 reads TGTGCCAGCACCGGACAGGGTGCCTATGGCTACACCTTC. Its translation: CASTGQGAYGYTF.

The sample holds a few counts of this clone. The V gene is TRBV5-6, the J gene TRBJ2-1; 7 bases are shared with TRBD2. The CDR3 sequence is 15 residues long. CDR1 and CDR2 (germline): SGHDT, YYEEEE. J was trimmed by 6 bases and V by 2 bases; bases with no gene match: 8. CDR3 DNA: TGTGCCAGCAGCTTATGGGAGGGCCTCTTCAATGAGCAGTTCTTC. Amino acid sequence: CASSLWEGLFNEQFF.

The chain couples TRBV18 to TRBJ1-1; 9 positions agree with TRBD1. V shed 4 bases and J 5 bases; nucleotides not matched to a gene: 5. Looked up from germline, CDR1 is KGHSH and CDR2 is LQKENI. CDR3 size: 14 residues. Here the CDR3 reads CASSLQGAGTEAFF. The CDR3 nucleotides read TGTGCCAGCTCACTACAGGGGGCTGGAACTGAAGCTTTCTTT.

This rearrangement joins TRBV3-1 (or the pseudogene TRBV3-2) to TRBJ2-7; D ambiguous. Trimming removed 3 bases from V and 0 bases from J, with 3 bases in between. Looked up from germline, CDR1 is LGHDT and CDR2 is YNNKEL (reference sequence). The CDR3 runs to 12 residues. CDR3 sequence reads: CASSQYSYEQYF. The CDR3 bases are TGTGCCAGCAGCCAGTACTCCTACGAGCAGTACTTC.

The rearrangement uses TRBV6-2 or TRBV6-3 and TRBJ1-1, with no clear D. Germline CDR1 MNHEY, CDR2 SVGEGT. Trimming cost V 4 bases and J 4 bases, with 13 bases left between them. The CDR3 consists of 14 residues. This CDR3 is CASSSRAGGTEAFF. The CDR3 DNA reads as TGTGCCAGCAGTTCGAGGGCTGGTGGCACTGAAGCTTTCTTT.

V gene TRBV15 combines with J gene TRBJ2-5; tentatively, D is TRBD1 (5 bases). Germline V gene lookup returns CDR1 LNHNV and CDR2 YYDKDF (reference sequence). V shed 3 bases and J shed 4 bases, with 9 bases lying between them. CDR3 size: 13 residues. The CDR3 DNA follows: TGTGCCACCAGCAGTGTCAGGGTAGAGACCCAGTACTTC. It is translated as CATSSVRVETQYF.

V and J are TRBV5-8 and TRBJ2-1, with TRBD2 matching 10 bases. The CDR3 totals 13 residues. CDR1 and CDR2 (germline): SGHTS, YDEGEE. The V and J ends lost 4 bases and 11 bases, in that order; junction bases with no gene match: 6. The CDR3 protein is CASSNSGRAKQFF. CDR3 in DNA: TGTGCCAGCAGCAACAGCGGGAGGGCCAAGCAGTTCTTC.

The rearrangement joins TRBV27 to TRBJ1-5, with D perhaps matching TRBD1 (5 bases). The CDR3 length is 14 residues. Germline V gene sequence: CDR1 MNHEY, CDR2 SMNVEV (reference sequence). The ends were cut back, 6 bases at V and 3 bases at J, with 12 bases in the middle. In DNA, the CDR3 is TGTGCCAGCAGCCCCGGACACAACAATCAGCCCCAGCATTTT. Its protein is CASSPGHNNQPQHF.

V gene TRBV27 combines with J gene TRBJ1-2; 9 nucleotides align to TRBD1. Per germline, CDR1 MNHEY and CDR2 SMNVEV (reference sequence). Trimming removed 5 bases from V and 2 bases from J; junction bases left unmatched: 6. The CDR3 contains 15 residues. CDR3 loop: CASSLGTGWNYGYTF. CDR3 coding DNA: TGTGCCAGCAGTCTCGGGACAGGGTGGAACTATGGCTACACCTTC.